This T cell receptor beta chain was identified in a study of Graves' ophthalmopathy and Graves' hyperthyroidism (dated by TCRdb to between 2017 and 2018). For the wider study: Peripheral blood was collected at initial diagnosis, before any treatment. The study used TCR beta repertoire signatures to distinguish Graves' ophthalmopathy from Graves' hyperthyroidism and to predict progression to ophthalmopathy. In total, 120 to 150 blood samples were TCR-sequenced: approximately 42 ophthalmopathy, roughly 77 hyperthyroidism and approximately 17 hyperthyroidism-to-ophthalmopathy patients. To explore V-J signatures that separate ophthalmopathy from hyperthyroidism, a discovery set of more than 95 patients was enrolled, consisting of fewer than 45 with ophthalmopathy and 57 with stable hyperthyroidism. An independent validation cohort was composed of around 19 hyperthyroidism patients and approximately 15 patients who later progressed from hyperthyroidism to ophthalmopathy. In about 6 hyperthyroidism patients, T-cell repertoires of thyroid tissue and blood were compared. After sampling, hyperthyroidism patients received methimazole starting at 30 mg daily, and ophthalmopathy patients received high-dose intravenous methylprednisolone.

For repertoire sequencing, the TCR beta CDR3 regions were amplified from RNA transcripts. The first round was an RT-PCR using HTBI primers with the Qiagen OneStep RT-PCR kit, and this first round was followed by a second-round multiplex PCR, then size selection and purification. Sequencing of the libraries was carried out on an Illumina HiSeq2000 in paired-end mode with 100 bp reads. As for the original processing: Reads were processed with SOAPnuke, discarding reads with adapters, uncalled bases, mean Phred below 15, or no exact constant-primer or identifier match. COPE v1.2.5 was used to merge the high-quality paired reads. Each unique nucleotide sequence was defined as a clonotype, and clonotypes were aligned to IMGT TRB V, D and J references with MiTCR v1.1. The analysis was limited to V-J combinations with a frequency above 0.0001, which together covered about 99% of the repertoires. For each V-J combination, a TCR clonal expansion and chaos score was defined as F50 clonal expansion divided by the chaos observed in the TCRdist matrix. Welch's t-statistics and random forest were used to reduce the features to around 13 V-J combinations, which were then used as input to a naive Bayes classifier. The Morisita-Horn index was used to measure how similar the thyroid and blood repertoires were. In-frame beta chains were kept once TCRdb had trimmed the public reads at Q25 with fastp and called clones with MiXCR. CDR3 protein duplicates are merged, each entry listing the most common genes and DNA. The V and J calls were not made by the authors but by TCRdb's processing. Across this sample there are almost 750,000 distinct CDR3 sequences, with 40% seen only once. The ten top clones hold approximately 43% of the sample.

The ophthalmopathy patients had moderately to severely active disease, with a Clinical Activity Score of 3 or higher, a NOSPECS grade of 4 or higher, and a disease duration of less than 3 months. Patients with other autoimmune diseases, uncontrolled infections, pregnancy or lactation were excluded. Clinical symptoms, serum thyroxine, TRAb, thyroid ultrasound and orbital computed tomography were used for diagnosis. Ficoll-Paque density gradient centrifugation was used to isolate PBMCs from around 10 ml of fresh peripheral blood. Total RNA was extracted using Trizol reagent, and RNA quality was checked on an Agilent 2100 Bioanalyzer. Study-level results and caveats: In cross-validation, the 13-signature model distinguished ophthalmopathy from stable hyperthyroidism with nearly 90% sensitivity and 81% to 83% specificity, and in the test set the corresponding values were approximately 80% and 68%. No statistical method was used to set the sample size in advance, and the investigators knew which group each participant was assigned to. In validation, the model predicted ophthalmopathy progression with roughly 68% sensitivity and approximately 72% specificity; eleven to twelve predicted patients were CT-confirmed with GO in a median of 6.5 months. Most expanded thyroid clonotypes with a frequency above 0.001 also appeared in blood, which suggests that blood repertoires may reflect the immune response in the thyroid.

This clonotype was detected a few times. What antigen it recognizes has not been identified. One end of the junction does not line up with germline, which may come from a read error. The TCR comes from an adult man with Graves' ophthalmopathy. Sequenced input: peripheral blood.

The nucleotide sequence reads TGTGCTAGCAGCCCGGGCCCTGGAACCGGGGAGCTGTTTTTT. This translates into CASSPGPGTGELFF. The chain is assembled from TRBV7-7 and TRBJ2-2, with the D gene not confidently named. The germline V gene (reference sequence) specifies SSHAT as CDR1 and FNYEAQ as CDR2. The CDR3 has 14 amino acids, counting the end cysteine and phenylalanine. The sequence is cut down to CDR3 DNA, 42 bases in frame from base 1.